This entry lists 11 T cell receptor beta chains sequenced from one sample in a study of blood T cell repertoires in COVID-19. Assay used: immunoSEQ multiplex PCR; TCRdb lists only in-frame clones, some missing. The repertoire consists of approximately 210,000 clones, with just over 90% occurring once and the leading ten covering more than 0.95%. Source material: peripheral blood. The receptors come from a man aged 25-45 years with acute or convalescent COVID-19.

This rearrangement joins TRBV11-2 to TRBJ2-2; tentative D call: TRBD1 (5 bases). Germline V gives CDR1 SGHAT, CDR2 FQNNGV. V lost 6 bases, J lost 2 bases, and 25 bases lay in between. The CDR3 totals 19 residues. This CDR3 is CASRTESHRQESNTGELFF. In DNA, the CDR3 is TGTGCCAGCAGGACCGAGTCCCACAGGCAGGAATCTAACACCGGGGAGCTGTTTTTT.

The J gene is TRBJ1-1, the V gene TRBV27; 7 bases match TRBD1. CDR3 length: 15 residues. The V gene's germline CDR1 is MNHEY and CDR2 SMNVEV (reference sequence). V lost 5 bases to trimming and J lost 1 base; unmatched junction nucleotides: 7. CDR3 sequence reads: CASSRGYRGNTEAFF. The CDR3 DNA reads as TGTGCCAGCAGTCGGGGCTACAGGGGGAACACTGAAGCTTTCTTT.

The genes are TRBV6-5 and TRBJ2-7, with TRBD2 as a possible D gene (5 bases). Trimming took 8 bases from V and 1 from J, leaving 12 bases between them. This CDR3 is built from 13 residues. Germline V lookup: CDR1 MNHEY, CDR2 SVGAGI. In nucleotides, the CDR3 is TGTGCCAGCCGGATATCGGGGTCCTACGAGCAGTACTTC. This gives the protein CASRISGSYEQYF.

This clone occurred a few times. The CDR3 sequence is CAILLRARGGYTF. The CDR3, as DNA: TGTGCCATCCTCCTCCGGGCCCGAGGGGGCTACACCTTC. This chain links TRBV28 with TRBJ1-2; the D is unclear. This CDR3 region has 13 residues. With 10 bases removed from V and 8 bases from J, the gap between germline ends came to 20 bases. Germline values: CDR1 MDHEN, CDR2 SYDVKM.

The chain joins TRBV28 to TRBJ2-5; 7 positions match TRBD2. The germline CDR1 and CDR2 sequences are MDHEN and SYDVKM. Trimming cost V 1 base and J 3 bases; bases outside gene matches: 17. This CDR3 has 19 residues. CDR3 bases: TGTGCCAGCAGTTTATTGAATGCGGCTAAAGCTAGCGGTAAAGAGACCCAGTACTTC. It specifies CASSLLNAAKASGKETQYF.

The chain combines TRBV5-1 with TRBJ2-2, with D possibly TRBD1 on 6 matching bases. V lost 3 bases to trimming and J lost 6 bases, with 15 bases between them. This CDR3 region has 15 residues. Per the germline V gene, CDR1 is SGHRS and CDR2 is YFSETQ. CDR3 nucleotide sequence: TGCGCCAGCAGCTCCCGGGACATATTTTCCGGGGAGCTGTTTTTT. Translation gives CASSSRDIFSGELFF. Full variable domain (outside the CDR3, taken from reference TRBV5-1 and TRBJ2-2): KAGVTQTPRYLIKTRGQQVTLSCSPISGHRSVSWYQQTPGQGLQFLFEYFSETQRNKGNFPGRFSGRQFSNSRSEMNVSTLELGDSALYLCASSSRDIFSGELFFGEGSRLTVL.

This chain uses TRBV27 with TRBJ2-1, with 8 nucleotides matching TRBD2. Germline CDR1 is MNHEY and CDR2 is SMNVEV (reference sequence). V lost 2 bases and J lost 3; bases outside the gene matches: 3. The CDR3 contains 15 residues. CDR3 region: CASSLAGGRYNEQFF. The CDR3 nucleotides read TGTGCCAGCAGTTTAGCGGGAGGCCGCTACAATGAGCAGTTCTTC.

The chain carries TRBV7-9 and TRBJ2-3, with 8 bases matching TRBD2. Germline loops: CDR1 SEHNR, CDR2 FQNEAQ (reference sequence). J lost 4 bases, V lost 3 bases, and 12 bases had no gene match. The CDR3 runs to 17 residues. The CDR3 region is CASSFRRVREGPDTQYF. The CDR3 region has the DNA TGTGCCAGCAGCTTCAGAAGGGTCCGGGAGGGCCCAGATACGCAGTATTTT.

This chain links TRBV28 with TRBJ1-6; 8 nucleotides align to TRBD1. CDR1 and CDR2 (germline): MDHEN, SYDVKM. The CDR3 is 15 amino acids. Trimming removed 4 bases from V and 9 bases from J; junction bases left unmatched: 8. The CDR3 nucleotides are TGTGCCAGCAGTTCTCCCGGGACAGGTCGTTCACCCCTCCACTTT. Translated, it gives CASSSPGTGRSPLHF.

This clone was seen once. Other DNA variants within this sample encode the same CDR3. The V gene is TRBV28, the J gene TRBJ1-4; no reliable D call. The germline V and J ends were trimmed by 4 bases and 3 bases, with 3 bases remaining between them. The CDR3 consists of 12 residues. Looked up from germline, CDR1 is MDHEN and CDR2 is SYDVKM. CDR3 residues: CASSSANEKLFF. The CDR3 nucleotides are TGTGCCAGCAGTTCCGCTAATGAAAAACTGTTTTTT. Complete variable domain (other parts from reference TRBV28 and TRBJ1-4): DVKVTQSSRYLVKRTGEKVFLECVQDMDHENMFWYRQDPGLGLRLIYFSYDVKMKEKGDIPEGYSVSREKKERFSLILESASTNQTSMYLCASSSANEKLFFGSGTQLSVL.

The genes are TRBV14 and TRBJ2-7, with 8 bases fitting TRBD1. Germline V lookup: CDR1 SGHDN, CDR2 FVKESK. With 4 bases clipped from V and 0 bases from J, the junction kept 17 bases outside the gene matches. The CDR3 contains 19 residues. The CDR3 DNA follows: TGTGCCAGCAGCCCATCCTTGGGACAGGCTGGGGGAAGCTCCTACGAGCAGTACTTC. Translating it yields CASSPSLGQAGGSSYEQYF.